This TCR beta chain was sequenced during a study of blood T cells in healthy people across ages. CDR3 size: 15 residues. Germline lookup yields CDR1 SGHAT and CDR2 FQNNGV. With a J-beta primer mix and a sample-barcoded 5' primer, a second PCR ran about 7 to 12 cycles. TCRdb re-called the 5' RACE reads with MiXCR, one entry per CDR3 protein. The profile shows about 1.6 million distinct CDR3 sequences, roughly a third of them singletons. The J gene is TRBJ2-4, the V gene TRBV11-2; a possible D gene is TRBD2 (6 bases). The assigned J gene may be wrong: the sequence end matches TRBJ2-7 better. The sequence was collected from a woman aged 25 to 45 in good health. Sequenced sample: blood. CDR3 coding DNA: TGTGCCAGCACTTTACAGCTGGAGGGCCAAGACGAGCAGTACTTC. Residues: CASTLQLEGQDEQYF.